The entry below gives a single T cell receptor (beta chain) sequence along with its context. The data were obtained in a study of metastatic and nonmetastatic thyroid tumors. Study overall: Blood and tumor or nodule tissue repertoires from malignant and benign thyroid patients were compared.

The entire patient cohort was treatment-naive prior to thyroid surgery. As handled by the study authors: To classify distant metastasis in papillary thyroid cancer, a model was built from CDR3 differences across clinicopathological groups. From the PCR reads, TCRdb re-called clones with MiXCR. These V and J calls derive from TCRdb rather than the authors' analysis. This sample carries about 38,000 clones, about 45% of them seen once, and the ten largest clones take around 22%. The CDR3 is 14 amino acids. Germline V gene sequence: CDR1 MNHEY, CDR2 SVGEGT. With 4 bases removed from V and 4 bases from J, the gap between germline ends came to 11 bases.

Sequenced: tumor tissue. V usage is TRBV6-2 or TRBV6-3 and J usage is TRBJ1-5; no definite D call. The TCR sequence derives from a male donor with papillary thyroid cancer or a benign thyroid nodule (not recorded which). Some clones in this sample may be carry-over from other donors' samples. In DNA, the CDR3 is TGTGCCAGCAGTTTTAGTCCCCCTAATCAGCCCCAGCATTTT. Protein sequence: CASSFSPPNQPQHF.